The following is a T cell receptor beta chain sequence with its context. The antigen this receptor binds is unknown. No much larger clone exists at a distance of one base, and base qualities are not known. This sample was included in a study of blood T cell repertoires in COVID-19 (TCRdb year 2020). The study in broad terms: Collaborator samples came from the United States, Italy and Spain and covered acute and convalescent phases of COVID-19. The prospective study material was composed of cDNA or gDNA derived from T cells, B-cell-depleted T cells, or PBMCs. The dataset comprised deeply sampled blood TCRbeta repertoires from subjects exposed to, actively infected with, or recovered from COVID-19. A freely available public database, intended as a resource for researchers studying the immune response to SARS-CoV-2, is where the repertoires were released. Samples were obtained from the ongoing ImmuneRACE study (first 160 participants) and from 1,200 or so subjects provided by 6 global collaborators. Sample metadata almost always included a de-identified subject ID, COVID-19 status, age in years and sex. Where available, HLA class I and class II types were obtained from metadata supplied by the sample provider rather than from assay-based typing.

Overall results and qualifications from the work: The amount of clinical and demographic metadata varied by source and participant and was provided uncurated.

The germline V gene encodes CDR1 MNHNS and CDR2 SASEGT. The CDR3 has 13 amino acids, counting the end cysteine and phenylalanine. The only DNA kept is the CDR3, 39 bases in frame from the first base. V is clipped by 2 bases and J by 5 bases, and the sequence between their germline boundaries is 7 bases long. Collaborating institutions collected whole blood in K2EDTA tubes following their own protocols. For TCRbeta analysis, collaborator samples were shipped as frozen whole blood, as isolated PBMCs, or as DNA extracted from either sample type. TCRbeta CDR3 regions were amplified from genomic DNA by means of the immunoSEQ Assay, a bias-controlled multiplex PCR. In the paper's pipeline: The number of nucleated cells in each sample was estimated by amplification of reference gene primers within the assay. Sequence reads were collapsed and filtered to measure the absolute abundance of every unique TCRbeta CDR3 rearrangement. Productive Simpson clonality was computed per sample as the square root of Simpson's diversity index over productive rearrangements. Imported from immuneACCESS, the table was reduced by TCRdb to in-frame sequences with V and J called. These copies leave out some clones; in studies compared against another copy, an unresolved V gene accounts for under half, and the cause of the remainder is not known. V and J calls and clone size are as listed in that table; D and trimming were resolved from the DNA. The sample profile shows some 47,000 clones; approximately 90% of them were found once. The ten largest clones capture roughly 5% of the sample.

Rearrangement joined TRBV6-1 to TRBJ1-5, with no reliable assignment of the D segment. This clonotype was obtained from a man between 65 and 80 years old with acute or convalescent COVID-19. Sequenced sample: peripheral blood. Here is the DNA: TGTGCCAGCAGTGAATCATTGTATCAGCCCCAGCATTTT. Translated, it gives CASSESLYQPQHF.